This T cell receptor (beta chain) was captured in a study of OX40 agonist ivuxolimab in advanced cancers. Clones were sequenced by immunoSEQ multiplex PCR, and TCRdb holds only the in-frame ones, with some missing. The data contain about 40,000 clones, roughly 85% of them seen just once; the ten biggest clones take up approximately 15%. Points on this clone: Its specificity is unknown.

Study-wide results and caveats: Partial responders treated at 0.1-3.0 mg/kg exhibited clonal expansion among the lowest measured. CD8+ T cells showed, on average, more clonal expansion than CD4+ cells.

At cycle 4 day 1, cycle 7 day 1, and baseline, blood was sampled. The input for sequencing was CD4+ or CD8+ T cells sorted from blood, taken in a trial of the OX40 agonist ivuxolimab. This clonotype originated in an adult with an advanced solid tumor such as melanoma, head and neck, liver or kidney cancer.

DNA for the CDR3: TGCAGGGTTAGGGGAGTCGGCACTGAAGCTTTCTTT. Its protein is CRVRGVGTEAFF. The chain carries TRBV29-1 and TRBJ1-1; possibly TRBD1 for D (5 bases). Germline values: CDR1 SQVTM, CDR2 ANQGSEA. This CDR3 comprises 12 residues.